This entry is about one T cell receptor (beta chain). Its antigen is as yet unknown. Here immunoSEQ multiplex PCR was the method, and the copy in TCRdb shows in-frame clones only, minus some. Here the sample spans fewer than 180,000 clones, around 95% being singletons. These data come from a study of T cell responses to AZD1222 COVID-19 vaccine. Study results and caveats: The reported proportion of spike-specific TCRs targeting unmutated variant regions was nearly half. Regions 160-218 and 743-854 dominated among vaccine-associated CD4 TCRs spanning spike. Mostly white British, mostly female donors; authors suggested clonal diversity may be underestimated.

Germline assignment: CDR1 MDHEN and CDR2 SYDVKM. The CDR3 is 14 residues long. V dropped 1 base and J dropped 9 bases, with 10 bases sitting between them. This clonotype originated in an adult in good health. Sample: peripheral blood, taken on day 0 of AZD1222 vaccination. V and J are TRBV28 and TRBJ1-6; TRBD1 is a possible D gene (6 bases). The CDR3 DNA reads TGTGCCAGCAGTTTATCGGGGGCGAGTTCACCCCTCCACTTT. It is translated as CASSLSGASSPLHF.